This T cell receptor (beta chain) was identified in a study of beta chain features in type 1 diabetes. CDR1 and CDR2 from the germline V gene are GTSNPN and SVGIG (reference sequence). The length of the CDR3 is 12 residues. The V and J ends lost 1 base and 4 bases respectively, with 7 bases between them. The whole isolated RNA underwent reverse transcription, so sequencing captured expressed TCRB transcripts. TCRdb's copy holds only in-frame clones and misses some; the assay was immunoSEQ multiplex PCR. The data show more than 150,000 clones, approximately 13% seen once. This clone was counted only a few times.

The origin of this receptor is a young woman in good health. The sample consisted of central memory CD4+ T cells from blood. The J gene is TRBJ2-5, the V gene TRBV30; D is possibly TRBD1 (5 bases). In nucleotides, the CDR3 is TGTGCCTGGAGTGCAGGGTTAGAGACCCAGTACTTC. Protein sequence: CAWSAGLETQYF.